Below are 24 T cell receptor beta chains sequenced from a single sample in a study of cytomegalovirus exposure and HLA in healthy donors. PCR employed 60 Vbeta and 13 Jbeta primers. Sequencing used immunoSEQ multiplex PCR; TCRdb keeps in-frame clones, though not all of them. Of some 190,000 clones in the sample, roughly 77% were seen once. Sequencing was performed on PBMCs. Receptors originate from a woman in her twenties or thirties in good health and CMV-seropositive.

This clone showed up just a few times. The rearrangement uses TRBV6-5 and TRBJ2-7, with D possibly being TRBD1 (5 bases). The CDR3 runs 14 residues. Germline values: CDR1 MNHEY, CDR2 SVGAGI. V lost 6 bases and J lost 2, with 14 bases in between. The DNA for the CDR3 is TGTGCCAGCAGAGACCCGAGCAGGGCCTACGAGCAGTACTTC. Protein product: CASRDPSRAYEQYF.

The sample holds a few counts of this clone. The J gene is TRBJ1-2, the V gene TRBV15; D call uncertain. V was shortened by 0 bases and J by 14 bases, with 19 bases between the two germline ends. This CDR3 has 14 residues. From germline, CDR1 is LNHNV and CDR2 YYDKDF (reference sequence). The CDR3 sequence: CATSRDRQDLAPTF. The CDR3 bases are TGTGCCACCAGCAGAGATAGACAAGACCTCGCCCCTACCTTC.

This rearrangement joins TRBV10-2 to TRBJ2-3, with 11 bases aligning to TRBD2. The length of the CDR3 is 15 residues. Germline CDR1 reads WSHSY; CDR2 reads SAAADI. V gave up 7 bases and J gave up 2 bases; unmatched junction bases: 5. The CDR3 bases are TGCGCCAGCAAAGATAGCGGGAGGGCCACAGATACGCAGTATTTT. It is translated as CASKDSGRATDTQYF.

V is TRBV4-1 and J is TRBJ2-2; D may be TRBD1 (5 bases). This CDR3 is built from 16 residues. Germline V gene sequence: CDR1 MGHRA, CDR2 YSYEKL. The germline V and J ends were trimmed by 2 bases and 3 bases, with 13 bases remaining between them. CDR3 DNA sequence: TGCGCCAGCAGCCAACAGCCAGGGCGGTACACCGGGGAGCTGTTTTTT. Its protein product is CASSQQPGRYTGELFF.

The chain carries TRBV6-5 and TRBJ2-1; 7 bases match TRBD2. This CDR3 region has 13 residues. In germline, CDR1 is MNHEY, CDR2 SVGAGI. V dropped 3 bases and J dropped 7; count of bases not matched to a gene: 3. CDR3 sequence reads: CASSYRRGNEQFF. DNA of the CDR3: TGTGCCAGCAGTTATAGGCGGGGGAATGAGCAGTTCTTC.

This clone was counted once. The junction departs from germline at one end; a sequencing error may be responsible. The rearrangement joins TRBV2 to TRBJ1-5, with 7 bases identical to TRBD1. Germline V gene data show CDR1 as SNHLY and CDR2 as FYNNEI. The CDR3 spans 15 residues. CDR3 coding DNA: TGTGTCAGCAGTGAAGCGACAGGGTTTGTGCAGCCCCAGCATTTT. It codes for CVSSEATGFVQPQHF.

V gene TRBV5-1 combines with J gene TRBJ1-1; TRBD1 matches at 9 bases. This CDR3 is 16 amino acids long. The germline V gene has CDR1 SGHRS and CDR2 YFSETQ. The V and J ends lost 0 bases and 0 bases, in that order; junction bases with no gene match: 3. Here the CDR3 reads CASSLGDRDMNTEAFF. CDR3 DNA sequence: TGCGCCAGCAGCTTGGGGGACAGGGATATGAACACTGAAGCTTTCTTT.

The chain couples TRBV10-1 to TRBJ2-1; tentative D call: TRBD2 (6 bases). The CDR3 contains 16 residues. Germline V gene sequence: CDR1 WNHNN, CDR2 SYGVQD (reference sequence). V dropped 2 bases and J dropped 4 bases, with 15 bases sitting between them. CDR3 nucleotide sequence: TGCGCCAGCAGTGAGGGGAGTAGCGGAGAATACAATGAGCAGTTCTTC. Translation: CASSEGSSGEYNEQFF.

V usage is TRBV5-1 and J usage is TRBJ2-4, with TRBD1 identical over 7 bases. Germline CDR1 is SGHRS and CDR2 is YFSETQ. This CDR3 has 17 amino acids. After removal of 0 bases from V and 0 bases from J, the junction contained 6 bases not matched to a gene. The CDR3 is CASSLVPGTVAKNIQYF. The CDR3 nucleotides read TGCGCCAGCAGCTTGGTACCGGGGACAGTAGCCAAAAACATTCAGTACTTC. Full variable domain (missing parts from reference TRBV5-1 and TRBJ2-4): KAGVTQTPRYLIKTRGQQVTLSCSPISGHRSVSWYQQTPGQGLQFLFEYFSETQRNKGNFPGRFSGRQFSNSRSEMNVSTLELGDSALYLCASSLVPGTVAKNIQYFGAGTRLSVL.

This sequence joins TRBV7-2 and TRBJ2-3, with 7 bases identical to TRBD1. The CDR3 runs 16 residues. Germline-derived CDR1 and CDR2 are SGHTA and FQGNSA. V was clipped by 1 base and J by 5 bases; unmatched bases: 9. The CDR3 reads CASSLVAGGRGDTQYF. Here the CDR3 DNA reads TGTGCCAGCAGCTTAGTGGCAGGGGGACGGGGAGATACGCAGTATTTT. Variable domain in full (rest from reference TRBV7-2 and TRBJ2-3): GAGVSQSPSNKVTEKGKDVELRCDPISGHTALYWYRQSLGQGLEFLIYFQGNSAPDKSGLPSDRFSAERTGGSVSTLTIQRTQQEDSAVYLCASSLVAGGRGDTQYFGPGTRLTVL.

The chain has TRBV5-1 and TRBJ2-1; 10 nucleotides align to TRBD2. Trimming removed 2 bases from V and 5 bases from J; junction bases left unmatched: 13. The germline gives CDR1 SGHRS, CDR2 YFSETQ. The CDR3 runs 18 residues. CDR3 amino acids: CASSFGLAATRRDNEQFF. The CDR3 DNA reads TGCGCCAGCAGCTTTGGACTAGCGGCGACCCGGAGAGACAATGAGCAGTTCTTC.

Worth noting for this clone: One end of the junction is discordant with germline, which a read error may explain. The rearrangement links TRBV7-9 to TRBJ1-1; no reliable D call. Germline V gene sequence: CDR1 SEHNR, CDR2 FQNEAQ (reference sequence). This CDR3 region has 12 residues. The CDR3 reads CSSSPPLTEAFF. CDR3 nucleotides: TGTTCCAGCAGCCCTCCTTTAACTGAAGCTTTCTTT.

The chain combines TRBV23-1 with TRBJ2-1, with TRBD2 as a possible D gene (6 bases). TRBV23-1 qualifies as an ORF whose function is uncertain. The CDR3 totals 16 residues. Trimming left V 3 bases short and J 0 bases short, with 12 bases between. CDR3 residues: CASSHLDYPSYNEQFF. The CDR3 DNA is TGCGCCAGCAGTCATTTGGACTACCCCTCCTACAATGAGCAGTTCTTC.

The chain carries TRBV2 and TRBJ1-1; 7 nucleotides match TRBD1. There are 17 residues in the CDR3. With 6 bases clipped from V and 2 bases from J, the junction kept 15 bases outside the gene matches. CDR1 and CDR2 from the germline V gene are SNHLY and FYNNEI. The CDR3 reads CASSVYFFQGDNTEAFF. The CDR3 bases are TGTGCCAGCAGCGTGTACTTTTTCCAGGGGGATAACACTGAAGCTTTCTTT.

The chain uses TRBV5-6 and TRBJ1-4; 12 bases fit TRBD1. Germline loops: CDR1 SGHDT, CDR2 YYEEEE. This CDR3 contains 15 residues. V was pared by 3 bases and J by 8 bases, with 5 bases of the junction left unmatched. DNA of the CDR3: TGTGCCAGCAGCTGGGGACAGGGGGCCAAGGAAAAACTGTTTTTT. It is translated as CASSWGQGAKEKLFF.

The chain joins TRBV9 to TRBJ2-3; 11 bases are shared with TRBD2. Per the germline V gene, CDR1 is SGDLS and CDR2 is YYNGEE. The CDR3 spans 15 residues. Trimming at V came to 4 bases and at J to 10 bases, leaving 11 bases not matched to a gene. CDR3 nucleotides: TGTGCCAGCAGCCAAACTAGCGGGAGTACGGGTTCGCAGTATTTT. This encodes CASSQTSGSTGSQYF.

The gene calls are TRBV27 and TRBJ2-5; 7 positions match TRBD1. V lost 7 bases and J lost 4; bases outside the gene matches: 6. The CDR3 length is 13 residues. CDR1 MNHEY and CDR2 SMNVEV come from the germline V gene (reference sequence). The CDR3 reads CASNRGNGETQYF. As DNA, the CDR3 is TGTGCCAGCAACAGGGGTAATGGAGAGACCCAGTACTTC.

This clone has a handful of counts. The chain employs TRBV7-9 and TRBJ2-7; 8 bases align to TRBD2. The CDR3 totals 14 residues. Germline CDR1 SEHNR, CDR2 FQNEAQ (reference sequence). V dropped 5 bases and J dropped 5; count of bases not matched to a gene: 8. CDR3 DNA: TGTGCCAGCAGCCAAGCGGGAGTTCCCCACGAGCAGTACTTC. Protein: CASSQAGVPHEQYF.

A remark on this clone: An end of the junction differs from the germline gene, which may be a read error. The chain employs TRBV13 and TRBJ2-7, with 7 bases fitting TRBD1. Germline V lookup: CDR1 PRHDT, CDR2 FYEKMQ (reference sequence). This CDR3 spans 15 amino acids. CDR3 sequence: CASSLTGTASYGQYF. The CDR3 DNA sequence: TGTGCCAGCAGCTTAACCGGGACAGCCTCCTACGGGCAGTACTTC. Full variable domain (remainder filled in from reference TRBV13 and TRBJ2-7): AAGVIQSPRHLIKEKRETATLKCYPIPRHDTVYWYQQGPGQDPQFLISFYEKMQSDKGSIPDRFSAQQFSDYHSELNMSSLELGDSALYFCASSLTGTASYGQYFGPGTRLTVT.

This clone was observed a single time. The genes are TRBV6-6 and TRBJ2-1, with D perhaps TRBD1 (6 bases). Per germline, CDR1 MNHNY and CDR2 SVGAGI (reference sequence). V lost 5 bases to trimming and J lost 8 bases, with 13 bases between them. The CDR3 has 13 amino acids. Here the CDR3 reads CASSKTGYHEQFF. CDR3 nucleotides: TGTGCCAGCAGTAAAACAGGGTACCATGAGCAGTTCTTC.

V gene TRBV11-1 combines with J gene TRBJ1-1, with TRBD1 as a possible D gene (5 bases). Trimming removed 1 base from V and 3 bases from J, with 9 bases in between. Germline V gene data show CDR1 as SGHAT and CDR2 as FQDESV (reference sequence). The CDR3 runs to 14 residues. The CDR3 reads CASSLEEGYTEAFF. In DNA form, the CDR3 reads TGTGCCAGCAGCTTAGAGGAGGGGTACACTGAAGCTTTCTTT.

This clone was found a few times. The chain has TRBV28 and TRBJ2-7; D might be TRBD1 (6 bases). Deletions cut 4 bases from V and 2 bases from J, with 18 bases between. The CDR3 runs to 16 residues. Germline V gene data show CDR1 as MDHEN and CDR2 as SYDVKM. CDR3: CASSSPVPTGTYEQYF. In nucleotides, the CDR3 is TGTGCCAGCAGTTCACCCGTACCGACAGGTACCTACGAGCAGTACTTC.

CDR3 amino acids: CASSLQGAGEKLFF. The CDR3 DNA reads TGTGCCAGCAGCTTACAGGGGGCAGGGGAAAAACTGTTTTTT. The chain employs TRBV28 and TRBJ1-4, with 9 positions matching TRBD1. Germline V CDR1 and CDR2: MDHEN, SYDVKM. The CDR3 is 14 residues long. The junction had 7 bases not matched to a gene; V was cut back by 6 bases and J by 8 bases.

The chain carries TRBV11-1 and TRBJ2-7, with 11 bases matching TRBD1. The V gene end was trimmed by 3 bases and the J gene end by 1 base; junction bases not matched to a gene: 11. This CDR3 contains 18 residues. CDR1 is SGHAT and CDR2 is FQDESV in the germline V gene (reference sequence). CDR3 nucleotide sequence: TGTGCCAGCAGCTTTGGTAGGACAGGGGGCTCTTGGTCCTACGAGCAGTACTTC. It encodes CASSFGRTGGSWSYEQYF.